The rows below give T cell receptor beta chains drawn from one sample of a study of CD8 T cells in Susac syndrome. TCRdb reanalysed the immunoSEQ multiplex PCR reads using MiXCR and keeps one entry per CDR3 protein. This table has 150,000 or so distinct CDR3 sequences, just over 90% appearing once. The specimen was CD4+ T cells from PBMCs. The origin of the receptors is a human donor in good health. Both conserved end residues are part of each CDR3. Each record gives: D gene, J gene, V gene, clone size, CDR3 protein, CDR3 DNA. D genes are given only for firm matches. Some rows mark clone size as missing; the rest say once, few, many or name a class of expanded clone.

D: NA
J: TRBJ1-4
V: TRBV6-1
size: NA
CDR3: CASSNNEKLFF
DNA: TGTGCCAGCAGTAATAATGAAAAACTGTTTTTT

D: NA
J: TRBJ2-2
V: TRBV20-1
size: once
CDR3: CSASRHLNTGELFF
DNA: TGCAGTGCTAGCCGGCACCTGAACACCGGGGAGCTGTTTTTT

D: NA
J: TRBJ2-7
V: TRBV29-1
size: NA
CDR3: CSVGSGVHYEQYF
DNA: TGCAGCGTTGGGTCTGGGGTCCACTACGAGCAGTACTTC

D: TRBD2
J: TRBJ2-5
V: TRBV6-5
size: NA
CDR3: CASSYLPGGGLKTQYF
DNA: TGTGCCAGCAGTTACTTGCCCGGCGGGGGGTTGAAGACCCAGTACTTC

D: NA
J: TRBJ2-3
V: TRBV3-1
size: once
CDR3: CASSQVAGAHGTQYF
DNA: TGTGCCAGCAGCCAAGTGGCGGGGGCCCACGGAACGCAGTATTTT

D: NA
J: TRBJ1-1
V: TRBV7-9
size: NA
CDR3: CASSLGHNTEAFF
DNA: TGTGCCAGCAGCTTAGGACACAACACTGAAGCTTTCTTT

D: NA
J: TRBJ2-7
V: TRBV5-1
size: NA
CDR3: CASSFDSPAVEQYF
DNA: TGCGCCAGCAGCTTCGACAGTCCGGCGGTCGAGCAGTACTTC

D: TRBD1
J: TRBJ2-7
V: TRBV18
size: NA
CDR3: CASSPNDRDEQYF
DNA: TGTGCCAGCTCACCGAACGACAGGGACGAGCAGTACTTC

D: NA
J: TRBJ1-1
V: TRBV5-7
size: NA
CDR3: CASRPDRNTEAFF
DNA: TGTGCCAGCAGACCGGACAGGAACACTGAAGCTTTCTTT

D: NA
J: TRBJ2-3
V: TRBV7-9
size: NA
CDR3: CASSLFGGSTDTQYF
DNA: TGTGCCAGCAGCTTGTTTGGCGGGAGCACAGATACGCAGTATTTT

D: TRBD1
J: TRBJ1-1
V: TRBV3-1
size: NA
CDR3: CASSPHLTGYGAHTEAFF
DNA: TGTGCCAGCAGCCCCCACCTGACAGGGTACGGAGCGCACACTGAAGCTTTCTTT

D: NA
J: TRBJ2-5
V: TRBV5-4
size: NA
CDR3: CASSPLEGQRRETQYF
DNA: TGTGCCAGCAGCCCCCTTGAAGGCCAACGACGAGAGACCCAGTACTTC

D: NA
J: TRBJ2-5
V: TRBV12-3/TRBV12-4
size: NA
CDR3: CASSPMQVQETQYF
DNA: TGTGCCAGCAGCCCGATGCAAGTCCAAGAGACCCAGTACTTC

D: NA
J: TRBJ2-1
V: TRBV7-8
size: NA
CDR3: CASSFGAGMQFF
DNA: TGTGCCAGCAGCTTTGGAGCCGGGATGCAGTTCTTC

D: NA
J: TRBJ2-3
V: TRBV25-1
size: NA
CDR3: CASSQQGADTQYF
DNA: TGTGCCAGCTCCCAACAGGGCGCAGATACGCAGTATTTT